This T cell receptor beta chain was retrieved from a study of T cell responses to AZD1222 COVID-19 vaccine. Findings of the study overall: There were repertoire samples only from the period after the peak T cell response. Most donors were white British and more were female, and clonal diversity was possibly underestimated. Spike-spanning, vaccine-associated CD4 TCRs were dominant at 160-218 and 743-854. Variant regions that are unmutated are reportedly the target of nearly half of spike-specific TCRs.

This table comes from immunoSEQ multiplex PCR, and its TCRdb copy is limited to in-frame clones, with some not included. Of tens of thousands of clones in the sample, about 91% were seen once. CDR3 length equals 15 residues. Germline CDR1 and CDR2: LGHDT and YNNKEL (reference sequence). Deletions cut 5 bases from V and 3 bases from J, with 17 bases between. Of note for this clone: Antigen: not known.

This chain joins TRBV3-1 (or the pseudogene TRBV3-2) and TRBJ2-7, with D maybe TRBD2 (6 bases). This TCR came from an adult in good health. The sequences come from peripheral blood, collected on day 0 of AZD1222 vaccination. The CDR3 DNA is TGTGCCAGCAGCTTGGGACTCCAAGGATACTACGAGCAGTACTTC. Encoded protein: CASSLGLQGYYEQYF.